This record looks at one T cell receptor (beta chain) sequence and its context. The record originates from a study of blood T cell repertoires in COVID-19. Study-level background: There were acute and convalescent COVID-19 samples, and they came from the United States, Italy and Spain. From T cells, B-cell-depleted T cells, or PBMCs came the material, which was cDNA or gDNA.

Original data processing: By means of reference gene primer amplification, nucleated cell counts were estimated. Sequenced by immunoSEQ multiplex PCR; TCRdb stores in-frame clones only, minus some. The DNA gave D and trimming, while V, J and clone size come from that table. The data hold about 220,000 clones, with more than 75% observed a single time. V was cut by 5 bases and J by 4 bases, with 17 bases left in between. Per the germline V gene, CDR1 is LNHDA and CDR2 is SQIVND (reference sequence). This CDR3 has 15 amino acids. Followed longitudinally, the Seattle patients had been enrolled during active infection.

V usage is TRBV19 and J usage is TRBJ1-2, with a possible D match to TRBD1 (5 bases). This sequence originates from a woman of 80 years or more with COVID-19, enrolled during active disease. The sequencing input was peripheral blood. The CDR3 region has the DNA TGTGCCAGTAGTGGGGCCCTCCATCTTTTCTATGGCTACACCTTC. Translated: CASSGALHLFYGYTF. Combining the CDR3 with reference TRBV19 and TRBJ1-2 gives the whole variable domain DGGITQSPKYLFRKEGQNVTLSCEQNLNHDAMYWYRQDPGQGLRLIYYSQIVNDFQKGDIAEGYSVSREKKESFPLTVTSAQKNPTAFYLCASSGALHLFYGYTFGSGTRLTVV.